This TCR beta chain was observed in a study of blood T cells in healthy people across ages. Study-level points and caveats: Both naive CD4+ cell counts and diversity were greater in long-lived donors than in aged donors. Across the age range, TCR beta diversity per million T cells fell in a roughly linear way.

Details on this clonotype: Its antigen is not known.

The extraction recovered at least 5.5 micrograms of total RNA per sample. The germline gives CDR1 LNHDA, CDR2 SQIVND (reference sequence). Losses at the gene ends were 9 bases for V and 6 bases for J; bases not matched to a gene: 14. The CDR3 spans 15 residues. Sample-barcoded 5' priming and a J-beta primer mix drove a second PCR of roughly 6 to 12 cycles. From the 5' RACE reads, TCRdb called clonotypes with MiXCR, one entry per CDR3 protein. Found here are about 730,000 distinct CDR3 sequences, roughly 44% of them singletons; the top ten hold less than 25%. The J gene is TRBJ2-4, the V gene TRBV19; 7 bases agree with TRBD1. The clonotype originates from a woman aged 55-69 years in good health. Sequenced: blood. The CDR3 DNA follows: TGTGCCAGCGCAGTGGGCACAGGGGATAGAAACATTCAGTACTTC. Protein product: CASAVGTGDRNIQYF.